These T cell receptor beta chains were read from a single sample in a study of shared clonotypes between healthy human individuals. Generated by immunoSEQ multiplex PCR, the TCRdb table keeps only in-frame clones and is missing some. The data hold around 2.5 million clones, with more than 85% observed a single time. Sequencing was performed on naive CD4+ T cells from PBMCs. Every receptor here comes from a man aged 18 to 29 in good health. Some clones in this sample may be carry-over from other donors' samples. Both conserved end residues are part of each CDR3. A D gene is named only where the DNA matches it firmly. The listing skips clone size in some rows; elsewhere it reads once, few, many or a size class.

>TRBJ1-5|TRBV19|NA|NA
CASSTRTVLVNQPQHF
TGTGCCAGTAGTACCCGGACAGTGCTTGTGAATCAGCCCCAGCATTTT
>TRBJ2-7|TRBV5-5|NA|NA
CASSYHYEQYF
TGTGCCAGCAGTTACCACTACGAGCAGTACTTC
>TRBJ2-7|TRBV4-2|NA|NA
CASSHFDTGLSYEQYF
TGTGCCAGCAGCCACTTTGACACCGGACTCTCCTACGAGCAGTACTTC
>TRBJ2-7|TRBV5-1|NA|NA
CASSFDGSYEQYF
TGCGCCAGCAGCTTTGACGGCTCCTACGAGCAGTACTTC
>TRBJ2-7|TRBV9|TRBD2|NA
CASSVSGRVGGEQYF
TGTGCCAGCAGCGTTAGCGGGAGAGTGGGGGGTGAGCAGTACTTC
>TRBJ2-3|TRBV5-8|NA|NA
CASRLEPSTDTQYF
TGTGCCAGCCGATTAGAACCAAGCACAGATACGCAGTATTTT
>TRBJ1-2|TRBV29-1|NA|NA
CSVKSRVANYGYTF
TGCAGCGTGAAAAGCAGGGTAGCTAACTATGGCTACACCTTC
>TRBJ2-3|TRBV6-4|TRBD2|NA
CASSLGGTTTDTQYF
TGTGCCAGCAGTTTAGGCGGGACTACCACAGATACGCAGTATTTT
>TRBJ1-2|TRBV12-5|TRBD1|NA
CASGYGTGGNYGYTF
TGTGCTAGTGGGTATGGGACAGGGGGCAACTATGGCTACACCTTC
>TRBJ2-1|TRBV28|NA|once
CASSLPYAANEQFF
TGTGCCAGCAGTTTACCGTACGCCGCCAATGAGCAGTTCTTC
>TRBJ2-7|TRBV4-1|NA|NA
CASSQERRTPRDYEQYF
TGCGCCAGCAGCCAAGAACGGAGGACACCACGAGATTACGAGCAGTACTTC
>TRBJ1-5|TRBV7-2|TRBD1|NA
CASSYDRGLIQPQHF
TGTGCCAGCAGCTACGACAGGGGGTTAATTCAGCCCCAGCATTTT
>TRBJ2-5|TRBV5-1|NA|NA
CASSLPSSTAGETQYF
TGCGCCAGCAGCTTGCCTAGCTCGACCGCGGGAGAGACCCAGTACTTC
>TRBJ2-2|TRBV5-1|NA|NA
CASSLAWNTGELFF
TGCGCCAGCAGCTTGGCCTGGAACACCGGGGAGCTGTTTTTT
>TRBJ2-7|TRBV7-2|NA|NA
CASSLVVARSYEQYF
TGTGCCAGCAGCTTAGTGGTAGCGAGGTCCTACGAGCAGTACTTC
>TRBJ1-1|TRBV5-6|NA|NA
CASSLVVSEEAFF
TGTGCCAGCAGCCTGGTCGTATCCGAAGAAGCTTTCTTT
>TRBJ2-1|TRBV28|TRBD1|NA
CASSRGTGGGNEQFF
TGTGCCAGCAGCCGCGGGACAGGGGGGGGCAATGAGCAGTTCTTC
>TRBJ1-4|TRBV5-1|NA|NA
CASSSGPTEKLFF
TGCGCCAGCAGCTCAGGGCCGACTGAAAAACTGTTTTTT
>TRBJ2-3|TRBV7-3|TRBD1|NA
CASSPQGAGDTDTQYF
TGTGCCAGCAGCCCGCAGGGGGCTGGGGACACAGATACGCAGTATTTT
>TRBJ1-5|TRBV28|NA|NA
CASSLLPGVNQPQHF
TGTGCCAGCAGTTTATTGCCAGGGGTAAATCAGCCCCAGCATTTT
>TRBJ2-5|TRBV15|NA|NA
CATSRLGRETQYF
TGTGCCACCAGCAGATTGGGTCGGGAGACCCAGTACTTC
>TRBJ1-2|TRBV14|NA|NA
CASRGLGQRGYTF
TGTGCCAGCAGGGGGTTAGGACAAAGAGGCTACACCTTC
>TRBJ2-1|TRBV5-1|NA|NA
CASSPLAGNNEQFF
TGCGCCAGCAGCCCCCTGGCGGGAAACAATGAGCAGTTCTTC
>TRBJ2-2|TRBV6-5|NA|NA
CASSGQNTGELFF
TGTGCCAGCAGCGGACAGAACACCGGGGAGCTGTTTTTT
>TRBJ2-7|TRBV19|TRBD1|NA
CASSLLTGAQPYEQYF
TGTGCCAGTAGCCTCCTAACAGGGGCGCAACCCTACGAGCAGTACTTC
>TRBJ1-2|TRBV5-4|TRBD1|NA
CASSRQGAHYGYTF
TGTGCCAGCAGCAGACAGGGGGCCCATTATGGCTACACCTTC
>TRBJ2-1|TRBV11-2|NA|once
CASSLAPRGSVNEQFF
TGTGCCAGCAGCTTAGCCCCCCGGGGCTCGGTCAATGAGCAGTTCTTC
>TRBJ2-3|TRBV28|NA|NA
CASSQGGWGTSTDTQYF
TGTGCCAGCAGCCAAGGGGGGTGGGGGACTAGCACAGATACGCAGTATTTT
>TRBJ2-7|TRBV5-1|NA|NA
CASSSTRQGTTYEQYF
TGCGCCAGCAGCTCGACCAGACAGGGGACTACCTACGAGCAGTACTTC
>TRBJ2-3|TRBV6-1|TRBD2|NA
CASSVEREADTQYF
TGTGCCAGCAGTGTCGAGCGGGAAGCAGATACGCAGTATTTT
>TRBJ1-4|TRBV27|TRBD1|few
CASGTGGEKLFF
TGTGCCAGCGGGACAGGGGGTGAAAAACTGTTTTTT
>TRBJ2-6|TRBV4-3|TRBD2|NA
CASSRVAGNSGANVLTF
TGCGCCAGCAGCCGGGTAGCGGGAAACTCTGGGGCCAACGTCCTGACTTTC
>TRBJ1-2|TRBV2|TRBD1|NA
CASSKQGVTGYTF
TGTGCCAGCAGTAAACAGGGGGTAACTGGCTACACCTTC
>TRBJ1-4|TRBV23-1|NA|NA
CASSYFREGKEKLFF
TGCGCCAGCAGCTATTTCAGGGAGGGAAAAGAAAAACTGTTTTTT
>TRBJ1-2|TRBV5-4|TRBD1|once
CASSSPGTGLYGYTF
TGTGCCAGCAGCTCGCCCGGGACAGGGCTTTATGGCTACACCTTC
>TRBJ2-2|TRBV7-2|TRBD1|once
CASSKQGHTGELFF
TGTGCCAGCAGCAAACAGGGGCACACCGGGGAGCTGTTTTTT
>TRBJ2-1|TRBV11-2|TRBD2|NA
CASSLEPGLAWDPNEQFF
TGTGCCAGCAGCTTAGAACCGGGACTAGCTTGGGACCCCAATGAGCAGTTCTTC
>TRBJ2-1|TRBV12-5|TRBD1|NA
CASAMTGAIREQFF
TGTGCTAGTGCCATGACAGGGGCAATTAGGGAGCAGTTCTTC
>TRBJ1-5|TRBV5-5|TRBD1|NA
CASSPDRGHQPQHF
TGTGCCAGCAGTCCTGACAGGGGGCATCAGCCCCAGCATTTT
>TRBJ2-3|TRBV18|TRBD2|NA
CASSPRSTSGYTDTQYF
TGTGCCAGCTCACCCAGGTCGACTAGCGGGTACACAGATACGCAGTATTTT
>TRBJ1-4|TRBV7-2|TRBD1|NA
CASSLGGTGGEKLFF
TGTGCCAGCAGCTTAGGAGGGACAGGGGGTGAAAAACTGTTTTTT
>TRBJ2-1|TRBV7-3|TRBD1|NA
CASSRTGVRYNEQFF
TGTGCCAGCAGCCGGACAGGGGTCCGGTACAATGAGCAGTTCTTC
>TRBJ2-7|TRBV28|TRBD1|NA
CASSLRQGTYEQYF
TGTGCCAGCAGTCTGAGACAGGGTACCTACGAGCAGTACTTC
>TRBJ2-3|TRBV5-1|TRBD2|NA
CASTPGLAGGGLADTQYF
TGCGCCAGCACGCCTGGACTAGCGGGAGGGGGACTGGCAGATACGCAGTATTTT